The present TCR beta chain was sequenced within a study of CD8+CD57+ T cells in acquired aplastic anemia. Study overall: Each DNA sample taken from sorted CD4+ and CD8+ cells came to around 2.9 ug on average. Study-wide findings and caveats: Under 35 was the count of CD8+ CDR3 sequences that patients shared with controls.

With respect to this clonotype: As yet, its antigen is unknown.

TCR beta VDJ and CDR3 profiling used genomic DNA as template. TCRdb re-called the reads with MiXCR, one entry per CDR3 protein. The sample has 95,000 to 150,000 distinct CDR3 sequences; approximately 41% are singletons. In patients chosen for sequencing, flow cytometry had shown CD8+CD57+ cell expansion. Each of the patients presented with severe acquired aplastic anemia. Each patient gave a blood sample that was collected before any therapy had been received. Germline CDR1 and CDR2: SGHTS and YDEGEE. The CDR3 sequence is 14 residues long. V was pared by 3 bases and J by 9 bases, with 9 bases of the junction left unmatched.

This sequence originates from a human donor with aplastic anemia. V usage is TRBV5-8 and J usage is TRBJ1-3; 7 bases are a match to TRBD1. The sequenced sample consisted of sorted CD4+, CD8+, or CD8+CD57+ T cells (not recorded which) from PBMCs. CDR3 loop: CASSSSGTDSTIYF. The DNA for the CDR3 is TGTGCCAGCAGCTCGTCTGGGACAGATTCCACCATATATTTT.